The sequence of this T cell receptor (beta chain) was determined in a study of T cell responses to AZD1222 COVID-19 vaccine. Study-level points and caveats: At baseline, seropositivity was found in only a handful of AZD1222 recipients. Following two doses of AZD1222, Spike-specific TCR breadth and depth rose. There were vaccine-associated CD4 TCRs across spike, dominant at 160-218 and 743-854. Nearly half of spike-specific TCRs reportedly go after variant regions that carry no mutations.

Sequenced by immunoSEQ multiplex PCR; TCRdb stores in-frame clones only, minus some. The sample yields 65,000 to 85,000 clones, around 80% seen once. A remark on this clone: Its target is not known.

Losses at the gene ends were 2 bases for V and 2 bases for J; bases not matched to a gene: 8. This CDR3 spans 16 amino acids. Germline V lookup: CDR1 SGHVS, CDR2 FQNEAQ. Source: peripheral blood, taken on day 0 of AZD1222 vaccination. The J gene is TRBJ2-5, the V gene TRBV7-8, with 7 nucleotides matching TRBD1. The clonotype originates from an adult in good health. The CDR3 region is CASSLPLGQMQETQYF. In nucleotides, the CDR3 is TGTGCCAGCAGCTTACCCCTGGGACAGATGCAAGAGACCCAGTACTTC.